This TCR beta chain was obtained from a study of T cells after posttransplantation cyclophosphamide. Study-wide results and limits: TRB overlap between skin or GI tissue T cells and blood was limited. Donor CD8+ memory clones often dominated recipient blood repertoires at later times.

Clones were read by immunoSEQ multiplex PCR, and TCRdb kept only the in-frame ones, dropping some. The sample holds about 16,000 clones, about nine tenths seen once. This CDR3 is built from 16 residues. The germline V gene has CDR1 SGHTA and CDR2 FQGNSA. The V gene lost 8 bases and the J gene lost 1 base, with 21 bases spanning the gap. Control samples came 1 year after myeloablative marrow transplants with methotrexate plus calcineurin inhibitor. For this clone: The antigen remains unidentified.

The receptor's source is a male patient in his fifties who received an allogeneic stem cell transplant from an unrelated donor, was CMV-positive, and had chronic GVHD only. Some T cells may trace back to the graft donor. Sequenced material: PBMCs, taken after an allogeneic stem cell transplant with a calcineurin inhibitor and methotrexate. This rearrangement joins TRBV7-2 to TRBJ2-7; D might be TRBD2 (6 bases). In nucleotides, the CDR3 is TGTGCCAGCCGGCCGGGTCGCGGGACGGGATCCTACGAGCAGTACTTC. It yields the protein CASRPGRGTGSYEQYF.